This T cell receptor (beta chain) was recovered during a study of T cells after yellow fever vaccination. Study outcomes and limitations: Within the sorted memory subsets, almost all vaccine-responding clonotypes could not be detected on day 0.

J gave up 6 bases and V 6 bases, and 3 bases lay outside the gene matches. In germline, CDR1 is SQVTM, CDR2 ANQGSEA. CDR3 length: 12 amino acids. This clonotype was seen many times. TCRdb ran MiXCR on the 5' RACE reads and lists one entry per CDR3 protein. The top ten hold roughly 28% of the sample, which has roughly 56,000 distinct CDR3 sequences, about 5.6% seen once. The source material was PBMCs, either bulk or a sorted T-cell subset (CD4+, CD8+, memory, or dextramer-sorted; not recorded which), sampled on the day of the yellow fever booster vaccination. The source is a man younger than 30 who received the YFV17D yellow fever vaccine. The chain is built from TRBV29-1 and TRBJ2-2; TRBD2 matches 8 bases. CDR3 DNA sequence: TGCAGCGTACCCGGGGGGGCCGGGGAGCTGTTTTTT. Translating it yields CSVPGGAGELFF.